This T cell receptor beta chain was identified in a study of molecular identifiers for immune sequencing clone quantification. Background on the study: Within a replicate experiment, RNA obtained from either roughly 20,000 or 100,000 naive CD8 cells was divided into five aliquots, and four of those aliquots were then sequenced.

TCRdb re-derived calls from the PCR reads in MiXCR, one entry per CDR3 protein. The data contain 400,000 to 600,000 distinct CDR3 sequences, about 26% of them singletons. With RNA at 10%, 30% or 50%, naive CD8 libraries came from approximately 20,000 to 980,000 sorted cells. General study points: Identical barcode-sharing TCR molecules could lead to underestimated sizes for highly expanded clones.

In its sample, this clonotype was seen a few times. Its specificity is not known. This CDR3 has 15 amino acids. V was pared by 5 bases and J by 6 bases, with 18 bases between. Germline V gives CDR1 SEHNR, CDR2 FQNEAQ (reference sequence). Material: naive CD8+ T cells from blood, with Jurkat cell RNA spiked in. This sample's subset: FACS-sorted CD8+CD4-CCR7+CD45RA+ naive T cells. The sequence was obtained from a human donor in good health. Some libraries in this study had Jurkat cell RNA spiked in. The gene calls are TRBV7-9 and TRBJ2-3; the D gene could be TRBD1 or TRBD2 (6 bases each). Written as DNA, the CDR3 is TGTGCCAGCAGCCCGCCGGGGGCGCGTCTCGATACGCAGTATTTT. Amino acids: CASSPPGARLDTQYF.